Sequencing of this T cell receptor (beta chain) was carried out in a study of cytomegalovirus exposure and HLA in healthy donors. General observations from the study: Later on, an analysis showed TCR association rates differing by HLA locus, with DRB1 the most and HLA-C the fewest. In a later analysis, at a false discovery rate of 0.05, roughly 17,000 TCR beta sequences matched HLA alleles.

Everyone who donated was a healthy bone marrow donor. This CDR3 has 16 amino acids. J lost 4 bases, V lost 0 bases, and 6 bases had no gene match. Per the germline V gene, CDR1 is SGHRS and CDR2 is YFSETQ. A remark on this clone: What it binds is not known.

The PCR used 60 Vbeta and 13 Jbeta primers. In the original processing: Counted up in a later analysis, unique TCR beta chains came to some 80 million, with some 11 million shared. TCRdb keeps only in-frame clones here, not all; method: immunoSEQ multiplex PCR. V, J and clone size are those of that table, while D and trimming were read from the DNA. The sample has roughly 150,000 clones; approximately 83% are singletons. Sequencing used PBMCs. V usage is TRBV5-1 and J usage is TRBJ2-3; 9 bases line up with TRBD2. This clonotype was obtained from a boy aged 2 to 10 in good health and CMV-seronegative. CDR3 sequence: CASSLGLSGRPDTQYF. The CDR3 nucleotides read TGCGCCAGCAGCTTGGGGCTTAGCGGGAGACCAGATACGCAGTATTTT.